This entry describes one T cell receptor beta chain. The antigen is not known. The ends were cut back, 4 bases at V and 6 bases at J, with 21 bases in the middle. CDR1 and CDR2 from the germline V gene are SGHVS and FQNEAQ. The CDR3 covers 16 residues. This sample is part of a study of regulatory T cells in long-lasting Graves disease. Regarding time point: newly diagnosed GD, antithyroid drugs for less than 3 months. RNA from PBMCs was the source of the TCR library. Arm-PCR of CDR3 regions with iRepertoire HTBI primers generated TCR beta libraries. Using its own MiXCR run on the multiplex PCR reads, TCRdb lists one record per CDR3 protein. This table holds more than 450,000 distinct CDR3 sequences, around 12% found once. General study results and limits: Favoring TRBV28, TRBJ1-2 and TRBJ2-5 was a feature seen in persistent disease.

These data also featured in a second study, about T cells in Graves' hyperthyroidism and ophthalmopathy.

This chain links TRBV7-8 with TRBJ1-1, with D possibly TRBD1 on 6 matching bases. Material: peripheral blood mononuclear cells (PBMCs), obtained at new diagnosis, from a patient treated with antithyroid drugs. This receptor was obtained from a woman in her 30s with Graves disease. The chain's CDR3 is CASSWREGEFLAEAFF. The CDR3 DNA sequence: TGTGCCAGCAGCTGGCGGGAGGGGGAATTCCTAGCTGAAGCTTTCTTT.